The sequence of this T cell receptor (beta chain) was determined in a study of cytomegalovirus exposure and HLA in healthy donors. At the level of the study: The Caucasian-associated ancestry cluster held roughly 81% of 398 genotyped donors. Study-wide points: Among TCR beta chains, those listed as cytomegalovirus-associated numbered roughly 150. HLA allele associations emerged for fewer than 20,000 TCR beta sequences in a later analysis, at 0.05 false discovery rate. There was a cluster of highly shared sequence variants that was likely a sequencing artifact.

Regarding this clone: Its antigen is currently unknown.

Primers for the PCR totalled 60 Vbeta and 13 Jbeta. Assay: immunoSEQ multiplex PCR; the TCRdb copy retains only in-frame clones and omits some. Of approximately 170,000 clones listed, roughly 75% are singletons. Between the trimmed V and J ends, which lost 11 bases and 1 base, there was a span of 14 bases. The CDR3 extends over 13 amino acids. Germline V gene lookup returns CDR1 SGHAT and CDR2 FQNNGV. The receptor's source is a male donor in good health and CMV-seronegative. The sequenced sample was PBMCs. The gene calls are TRBV11-2 and TRBJ1-1; possible D gene TRBD1, 5 bases. This chain's CDR3 is CAVLSGANTEAFF. DNA for the CDR3: TGTGCCGTTTTAAGTGGGGCGAACACTGAAGCTTTCTTT.